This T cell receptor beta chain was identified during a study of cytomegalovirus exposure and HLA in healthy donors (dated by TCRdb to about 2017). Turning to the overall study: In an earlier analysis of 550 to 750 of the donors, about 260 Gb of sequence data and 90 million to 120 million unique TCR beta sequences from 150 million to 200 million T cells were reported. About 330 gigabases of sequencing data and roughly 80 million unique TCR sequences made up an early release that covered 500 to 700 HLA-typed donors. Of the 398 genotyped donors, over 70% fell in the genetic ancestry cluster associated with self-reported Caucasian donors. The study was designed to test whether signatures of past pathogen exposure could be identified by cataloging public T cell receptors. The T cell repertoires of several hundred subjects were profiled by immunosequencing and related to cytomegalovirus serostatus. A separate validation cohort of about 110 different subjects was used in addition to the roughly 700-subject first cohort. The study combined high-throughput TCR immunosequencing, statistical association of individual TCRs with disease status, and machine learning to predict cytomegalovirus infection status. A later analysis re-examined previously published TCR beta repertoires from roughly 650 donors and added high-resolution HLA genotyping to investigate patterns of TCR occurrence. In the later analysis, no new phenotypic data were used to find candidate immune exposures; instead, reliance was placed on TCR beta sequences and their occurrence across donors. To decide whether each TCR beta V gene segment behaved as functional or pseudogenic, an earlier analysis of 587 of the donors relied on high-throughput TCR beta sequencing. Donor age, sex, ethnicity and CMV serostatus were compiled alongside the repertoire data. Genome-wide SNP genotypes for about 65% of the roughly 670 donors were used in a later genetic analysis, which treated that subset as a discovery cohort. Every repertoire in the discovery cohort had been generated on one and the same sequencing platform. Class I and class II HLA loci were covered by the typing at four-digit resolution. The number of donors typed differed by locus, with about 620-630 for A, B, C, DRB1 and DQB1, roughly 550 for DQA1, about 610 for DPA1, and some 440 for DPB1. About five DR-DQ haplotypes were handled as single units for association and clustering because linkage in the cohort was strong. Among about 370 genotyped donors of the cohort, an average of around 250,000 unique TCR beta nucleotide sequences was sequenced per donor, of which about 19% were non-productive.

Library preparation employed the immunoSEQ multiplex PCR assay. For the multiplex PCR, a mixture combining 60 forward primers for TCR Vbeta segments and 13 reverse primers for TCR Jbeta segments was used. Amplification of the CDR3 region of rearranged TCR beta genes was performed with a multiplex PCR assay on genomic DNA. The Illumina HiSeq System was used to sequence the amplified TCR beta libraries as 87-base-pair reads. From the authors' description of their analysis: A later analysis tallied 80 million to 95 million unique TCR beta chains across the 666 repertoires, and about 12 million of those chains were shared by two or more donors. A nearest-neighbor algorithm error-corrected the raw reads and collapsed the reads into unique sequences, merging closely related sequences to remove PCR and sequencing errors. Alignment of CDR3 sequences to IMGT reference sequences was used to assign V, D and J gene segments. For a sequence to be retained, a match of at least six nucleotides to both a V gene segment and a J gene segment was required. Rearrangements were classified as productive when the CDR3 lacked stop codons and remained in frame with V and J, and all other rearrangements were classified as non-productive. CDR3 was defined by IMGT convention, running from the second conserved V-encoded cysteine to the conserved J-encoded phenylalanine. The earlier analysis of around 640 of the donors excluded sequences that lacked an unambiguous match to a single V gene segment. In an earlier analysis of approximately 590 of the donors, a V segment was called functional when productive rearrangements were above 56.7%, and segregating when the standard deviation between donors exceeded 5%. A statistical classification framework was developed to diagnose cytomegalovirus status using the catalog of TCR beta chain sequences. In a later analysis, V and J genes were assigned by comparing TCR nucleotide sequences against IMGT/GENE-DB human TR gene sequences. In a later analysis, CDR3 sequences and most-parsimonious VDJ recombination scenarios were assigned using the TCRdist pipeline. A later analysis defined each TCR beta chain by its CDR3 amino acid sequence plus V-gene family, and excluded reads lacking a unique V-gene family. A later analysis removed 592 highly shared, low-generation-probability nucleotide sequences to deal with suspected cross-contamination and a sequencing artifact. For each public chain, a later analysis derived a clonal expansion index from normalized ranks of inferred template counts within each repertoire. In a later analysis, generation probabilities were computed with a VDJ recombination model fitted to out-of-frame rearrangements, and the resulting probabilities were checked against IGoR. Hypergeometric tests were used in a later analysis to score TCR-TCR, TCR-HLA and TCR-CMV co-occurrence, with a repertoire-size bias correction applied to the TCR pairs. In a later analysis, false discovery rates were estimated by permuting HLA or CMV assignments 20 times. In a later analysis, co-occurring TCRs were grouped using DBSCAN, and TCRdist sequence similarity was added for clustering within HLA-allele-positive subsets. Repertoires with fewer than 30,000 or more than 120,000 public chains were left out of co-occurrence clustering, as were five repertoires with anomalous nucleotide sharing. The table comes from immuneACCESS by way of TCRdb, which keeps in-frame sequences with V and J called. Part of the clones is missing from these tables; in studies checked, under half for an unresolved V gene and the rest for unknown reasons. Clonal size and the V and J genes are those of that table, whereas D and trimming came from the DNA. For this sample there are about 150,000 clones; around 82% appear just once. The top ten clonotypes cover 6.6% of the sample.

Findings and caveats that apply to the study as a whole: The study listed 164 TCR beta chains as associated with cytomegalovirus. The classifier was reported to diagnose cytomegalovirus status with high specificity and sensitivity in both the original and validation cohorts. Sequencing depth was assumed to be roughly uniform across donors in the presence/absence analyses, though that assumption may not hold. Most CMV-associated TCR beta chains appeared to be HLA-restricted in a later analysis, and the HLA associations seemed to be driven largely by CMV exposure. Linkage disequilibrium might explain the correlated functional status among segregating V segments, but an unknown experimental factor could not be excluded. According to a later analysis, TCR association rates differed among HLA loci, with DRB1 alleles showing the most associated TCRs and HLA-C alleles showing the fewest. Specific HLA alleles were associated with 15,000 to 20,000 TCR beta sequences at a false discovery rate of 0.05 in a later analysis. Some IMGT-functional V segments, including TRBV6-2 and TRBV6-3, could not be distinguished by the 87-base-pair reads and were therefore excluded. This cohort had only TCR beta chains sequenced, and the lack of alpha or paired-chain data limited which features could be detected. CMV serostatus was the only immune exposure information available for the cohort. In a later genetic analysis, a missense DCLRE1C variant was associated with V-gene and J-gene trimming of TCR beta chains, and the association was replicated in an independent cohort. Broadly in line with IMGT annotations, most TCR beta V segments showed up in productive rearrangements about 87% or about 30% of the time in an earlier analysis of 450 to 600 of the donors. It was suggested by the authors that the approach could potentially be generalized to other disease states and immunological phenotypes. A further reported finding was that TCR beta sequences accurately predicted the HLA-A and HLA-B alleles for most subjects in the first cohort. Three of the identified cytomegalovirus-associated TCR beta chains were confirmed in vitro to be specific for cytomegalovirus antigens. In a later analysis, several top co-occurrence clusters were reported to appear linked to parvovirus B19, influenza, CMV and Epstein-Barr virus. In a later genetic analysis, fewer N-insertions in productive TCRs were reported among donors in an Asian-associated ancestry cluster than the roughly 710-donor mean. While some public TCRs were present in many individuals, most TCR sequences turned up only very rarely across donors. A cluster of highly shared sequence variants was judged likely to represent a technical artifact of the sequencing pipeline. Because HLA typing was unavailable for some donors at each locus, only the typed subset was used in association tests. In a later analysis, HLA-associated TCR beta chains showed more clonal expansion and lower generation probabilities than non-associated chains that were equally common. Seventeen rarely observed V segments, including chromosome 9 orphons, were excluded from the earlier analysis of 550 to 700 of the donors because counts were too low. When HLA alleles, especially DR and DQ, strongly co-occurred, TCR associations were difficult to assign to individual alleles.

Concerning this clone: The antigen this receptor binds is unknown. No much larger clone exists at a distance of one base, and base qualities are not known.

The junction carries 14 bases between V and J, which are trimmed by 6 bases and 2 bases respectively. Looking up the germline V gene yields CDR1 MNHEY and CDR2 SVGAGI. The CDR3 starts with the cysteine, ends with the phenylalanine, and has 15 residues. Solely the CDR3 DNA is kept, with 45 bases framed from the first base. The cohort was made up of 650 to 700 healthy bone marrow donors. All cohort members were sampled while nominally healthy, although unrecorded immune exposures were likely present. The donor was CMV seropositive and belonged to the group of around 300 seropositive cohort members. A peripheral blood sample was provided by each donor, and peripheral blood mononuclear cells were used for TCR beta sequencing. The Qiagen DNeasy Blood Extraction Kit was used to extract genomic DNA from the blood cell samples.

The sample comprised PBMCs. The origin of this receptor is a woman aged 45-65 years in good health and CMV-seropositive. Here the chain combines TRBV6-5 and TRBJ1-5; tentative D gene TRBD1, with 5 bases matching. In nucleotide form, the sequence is TGTGCCAGCAGCCGTGACAGTTTTGGCAATCAGCCCCAGCATTTT. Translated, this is CASSRDSFGNQPQHF.